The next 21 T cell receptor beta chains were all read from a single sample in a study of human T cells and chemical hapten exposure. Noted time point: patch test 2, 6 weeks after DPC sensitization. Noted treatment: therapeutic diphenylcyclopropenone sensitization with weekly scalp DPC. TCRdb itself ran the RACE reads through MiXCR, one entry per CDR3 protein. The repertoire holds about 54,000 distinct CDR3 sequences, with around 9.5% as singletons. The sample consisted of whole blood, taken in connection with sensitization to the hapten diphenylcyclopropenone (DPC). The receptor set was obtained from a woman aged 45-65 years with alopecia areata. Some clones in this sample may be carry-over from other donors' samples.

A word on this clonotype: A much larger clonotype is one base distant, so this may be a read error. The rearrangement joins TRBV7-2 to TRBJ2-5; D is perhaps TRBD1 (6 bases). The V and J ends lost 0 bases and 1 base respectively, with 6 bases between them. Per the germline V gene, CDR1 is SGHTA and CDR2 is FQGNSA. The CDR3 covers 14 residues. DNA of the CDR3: TGTGCCAGCAGCTTAGCGGGGGCCCAAGAGACCCAGTACTTC. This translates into CASSLAGAQETQYF.

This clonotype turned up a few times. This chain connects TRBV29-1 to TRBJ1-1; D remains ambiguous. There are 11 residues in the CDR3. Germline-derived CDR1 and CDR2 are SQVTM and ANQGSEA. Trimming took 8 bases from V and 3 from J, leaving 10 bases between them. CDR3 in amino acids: CSFTGYTEAFF. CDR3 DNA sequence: TGCAGCTTTACGGGATACACTGAAGCTTTCTTT.

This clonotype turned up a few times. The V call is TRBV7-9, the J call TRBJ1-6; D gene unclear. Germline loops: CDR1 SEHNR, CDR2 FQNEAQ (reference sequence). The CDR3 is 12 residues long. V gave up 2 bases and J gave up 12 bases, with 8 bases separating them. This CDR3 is CASSLIGRPLHF. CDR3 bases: TGTGCCAGCAGCTTAATTGGAAGACCCCTCCACTTT.

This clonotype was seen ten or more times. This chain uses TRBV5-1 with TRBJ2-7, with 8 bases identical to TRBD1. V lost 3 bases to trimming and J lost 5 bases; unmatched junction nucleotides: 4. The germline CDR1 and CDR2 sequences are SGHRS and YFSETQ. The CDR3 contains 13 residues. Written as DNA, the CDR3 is TGCGCCAGCAGCTGGACAGGGCCCAACGAGCAGTACTTC. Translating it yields CASSWTGPNEQYF. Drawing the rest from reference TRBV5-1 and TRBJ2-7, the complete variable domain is KAGVTQTPRYLIKTRGQQVTLSCSPISGHRSVSWYQQTPGQGLQFLFEYFSETQRNKGNFPGRFSGRQFSNSRSEMNVSTLELGDSALYLCASSWTGPNEQYFGPGTRLTVT.

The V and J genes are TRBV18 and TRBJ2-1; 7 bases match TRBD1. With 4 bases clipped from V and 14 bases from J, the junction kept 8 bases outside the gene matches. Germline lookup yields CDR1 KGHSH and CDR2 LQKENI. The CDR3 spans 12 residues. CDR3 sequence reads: CASSQGDSSEFF. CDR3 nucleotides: TGTGCCAGCTCACAAGGGGACAGCTCGGAGTTCTTC.

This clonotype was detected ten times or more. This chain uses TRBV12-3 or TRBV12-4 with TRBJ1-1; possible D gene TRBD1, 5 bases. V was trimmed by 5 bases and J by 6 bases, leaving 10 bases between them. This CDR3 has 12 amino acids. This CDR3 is CASSRGRAEAFF. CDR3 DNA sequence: TGTGCCAGCAGTAGGGGTAGGGCTGAAGCTTTCTTT.

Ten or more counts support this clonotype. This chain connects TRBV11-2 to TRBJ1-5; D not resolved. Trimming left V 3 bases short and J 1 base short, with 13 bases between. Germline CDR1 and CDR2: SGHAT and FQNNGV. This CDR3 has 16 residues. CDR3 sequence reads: CASSFVPGLSNQPQHF. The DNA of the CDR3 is TGTGCCAGCAGCTTTGTTCCGGGTTTGAGCAATCAGCCCCAGCATTTT.

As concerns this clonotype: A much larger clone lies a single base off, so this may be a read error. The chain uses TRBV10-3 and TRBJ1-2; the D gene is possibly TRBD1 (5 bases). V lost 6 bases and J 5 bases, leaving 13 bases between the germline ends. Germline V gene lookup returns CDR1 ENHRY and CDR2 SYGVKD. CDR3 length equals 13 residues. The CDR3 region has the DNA TGTGCCATCAGAACGGGGGAGAATTATGGCTACACCTTC. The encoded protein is CAIRTGENYGYTF.

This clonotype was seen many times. The CDR3 loop is CASSLFGNEQFF. The CDR3 region has the DNA TGTGCCAGCAGTTTATTTGGCAATGAGCAGTTCTTC. This chain joins TRBV12-3 or TRBV12-4 and TRBJ2-1, with D unresolved. Deletions cut 2 bases from V and 6 bases from J, with 5 bases between. This CDR3 is built from 12 residues.

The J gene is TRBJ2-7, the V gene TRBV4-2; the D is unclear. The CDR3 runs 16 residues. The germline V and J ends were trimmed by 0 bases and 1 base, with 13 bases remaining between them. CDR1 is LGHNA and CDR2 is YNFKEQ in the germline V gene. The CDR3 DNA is TGTGCCAGCAGCCAAGACCTTAACCTGGGGTCCTACGAGCAGTACTTC. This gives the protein CASSQDLNLGSYEQYF.

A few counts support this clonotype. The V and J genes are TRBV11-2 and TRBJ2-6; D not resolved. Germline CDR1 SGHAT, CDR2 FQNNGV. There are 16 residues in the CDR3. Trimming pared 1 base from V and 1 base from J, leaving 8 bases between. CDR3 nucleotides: TGTGCCAGCAGCTTAGGGTTTATGTCTGGGGCCAACGTCCTGACTTTC. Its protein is CASSLGFMSGANVLTF.

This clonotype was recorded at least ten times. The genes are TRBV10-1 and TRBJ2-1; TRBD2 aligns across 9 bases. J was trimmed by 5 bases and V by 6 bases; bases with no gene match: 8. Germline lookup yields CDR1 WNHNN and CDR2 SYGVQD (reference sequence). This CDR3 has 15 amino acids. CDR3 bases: TGCGCCAGCAGCCACAGCGGGAGGACGAACAATGAGCAGTTCTTC. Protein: CASSHSGRTNNEQFF.

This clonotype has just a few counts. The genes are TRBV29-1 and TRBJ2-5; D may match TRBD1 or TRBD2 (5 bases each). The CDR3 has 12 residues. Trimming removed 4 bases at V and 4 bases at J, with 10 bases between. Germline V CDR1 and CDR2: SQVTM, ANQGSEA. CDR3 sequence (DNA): TGCAGCGTTGCTTGGGGGTTAGAGACCCAGTACTTC. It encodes CSVAWGLETQYF.

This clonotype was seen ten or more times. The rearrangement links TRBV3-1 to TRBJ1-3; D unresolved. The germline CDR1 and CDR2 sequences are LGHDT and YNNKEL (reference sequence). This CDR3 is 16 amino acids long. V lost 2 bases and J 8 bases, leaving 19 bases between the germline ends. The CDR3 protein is CASSQFVSVGKYTIYF. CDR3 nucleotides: TGTGCCAGCAGCCAATTCGTGAGTGTCGGGAAATACACCATATATTTT.

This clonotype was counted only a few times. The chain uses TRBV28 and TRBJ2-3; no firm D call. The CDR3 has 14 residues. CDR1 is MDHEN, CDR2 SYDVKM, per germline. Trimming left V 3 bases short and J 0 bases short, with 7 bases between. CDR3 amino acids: CASSFSGSTDTQYF. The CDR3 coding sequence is TGTGCCAGCAGTTTTTCAGGTAGCACAGATACGCAGTATTTT.

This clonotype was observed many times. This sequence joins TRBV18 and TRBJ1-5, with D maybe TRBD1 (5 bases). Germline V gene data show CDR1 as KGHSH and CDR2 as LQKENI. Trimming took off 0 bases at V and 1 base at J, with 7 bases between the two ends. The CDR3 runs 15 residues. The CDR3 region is CASSPPGGSNQPQHF. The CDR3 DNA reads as TGTGCCAGCTCACCACCGGGGGGAAGCAATCAGCCCCAGCATTTT.

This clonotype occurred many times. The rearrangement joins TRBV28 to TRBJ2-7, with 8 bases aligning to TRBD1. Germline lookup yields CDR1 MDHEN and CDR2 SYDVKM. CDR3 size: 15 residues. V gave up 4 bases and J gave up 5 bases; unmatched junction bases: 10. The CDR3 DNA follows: TGTGCCAGCAGTTCCTCCGGACAGGGTCCGGACGAGCAGTACTTC. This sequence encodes CASSSSGQGPDEQYF.

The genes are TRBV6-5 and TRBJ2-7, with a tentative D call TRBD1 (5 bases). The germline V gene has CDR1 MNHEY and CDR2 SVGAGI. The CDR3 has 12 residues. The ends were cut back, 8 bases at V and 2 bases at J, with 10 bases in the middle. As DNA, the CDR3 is TGTGCCAGCTACGACAGTCCCTACGAGCAGTACTTC. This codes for CASYDSPYEQYF.

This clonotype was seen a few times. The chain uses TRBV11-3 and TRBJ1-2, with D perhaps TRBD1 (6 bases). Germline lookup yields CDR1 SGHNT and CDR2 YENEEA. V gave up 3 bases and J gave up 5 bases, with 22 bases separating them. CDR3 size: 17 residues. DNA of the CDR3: TGTGCCAGCAGCTTTATAAGCCAGGAGCGGCAGGGGTATGGCTACACCTTC. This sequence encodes CASSFISQERQGYGYTF. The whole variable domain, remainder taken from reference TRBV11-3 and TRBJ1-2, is EAGVVQSPRYKIIEKKQPVAFWCNPISGHNTLYWYLQNLGQGPELLIRYENEEAVDDSQLPKDRFSAERLKGVDSTLKIQPAELGDSAVYLCASSFISQERQGYGYTFGSGTRLTVV.

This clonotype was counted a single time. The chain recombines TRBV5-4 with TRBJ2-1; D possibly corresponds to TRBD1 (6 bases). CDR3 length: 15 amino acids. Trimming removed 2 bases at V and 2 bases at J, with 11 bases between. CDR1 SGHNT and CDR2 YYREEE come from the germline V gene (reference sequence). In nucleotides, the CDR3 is TGTGCCAGCAGCTTACCAGGGGCCACCTACAATGAGCAGTTCTTC. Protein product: CASSLPGATYNEQFF. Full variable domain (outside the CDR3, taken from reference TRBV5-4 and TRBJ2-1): ETGVTQSPTHLIKTRGQQVTLRCSSQSGHNTVSWYQQALGQGPQFIFQYYREEENGRGNFPPRFSGLQFPNYSSELNVNALELDDSALYLCASSLPGATYNEQFFGPGTRLTVL.

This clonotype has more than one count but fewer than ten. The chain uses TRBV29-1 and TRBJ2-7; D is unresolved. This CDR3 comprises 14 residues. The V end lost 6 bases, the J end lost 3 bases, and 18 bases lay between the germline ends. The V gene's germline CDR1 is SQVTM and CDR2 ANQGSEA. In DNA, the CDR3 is TGCAGCGTCGCCGGGTCTCCTGGACGCTACGAGCAGTACTTC. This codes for CSVAGSPGRYEQYF.